A single sample is the source of the 14 T cell receptor beta chains below, sequenced in a study of T cell responses to AZD1222 COVID-19 vaccine (dated by TCRdb to the early 2020s). Taken with the paper, the label for time point translates to: baseline before first vaccination. Library generation was performed with the immunoSEQ multiplex PCR assay. This immuneACCESS table, as held by TCRdb, lists in-frame sequences with V and J called but not all clones. Of the missing ones, under half trace to an unresolved V gene in checked studies; the others have no known cause. The sample contains about 120,000 clones, roughly 88% of them found a single time. Over 7.5% of the sample belongs to the ten largest clones. Here the sequenced sample was peripheral blood, taken on day 0 of AZD1222 vaccination. These receptors all stem from an adult in good health.

The CDR3 protein is CASSLSGQAWDEQYF. DNA of the CDR3: TGTGCCAGCAGTTTATCTGGGCAGGCCTGGGACGAGCAGTACTTC. The chain links TRBV27 to TRBJ2-7; D is unresolved. V was pared by 0 bases and J by 5 bases, with 14 bases between. CDR1 is MNHEY, CDR2 SMNVEV, per germline (reference sequence). CDR3 length: 15 amino acids.

V usage is TRBV28 and J usage is TRBJ1-2; D ambiguous. CDR1 is MDHEN and CDR2 is SYDVKM in the germline V gene. This CDR3 region has 13 residues. The V and J ends lost 8 bases and 0 bases respectively, with 10 bases between them. CDR3 sequence (DNA): TGTGCCAGCGACCCACAGACTAACTATGGCTACACCTTC. Encoded protein: CASDPQTNYGYTF.

The CDR3 region has the DNA TGCGCCAGCAGCCCCGGGCGGGGGTCCATAAACACTGAAGCTTTCTTT. Its translation is CASSPGRGSINTEAFF. This chain uses TRBV4-3 with TRBJ1-1, with D possibly being TRBD1 (5 bases). Trimming shortened V by 4 bases and J by 2 bases, and 17 bases separated the two germline ends. This CDR3 has 16 amino acids. CDR1 and CDR2 from the germline V gene are LGHNA and YSLEER.

This clone was seen only a few times. The chain joins TRBV7-9 to TRBJ1-3; a weak D match, TRBD1 (5 bases). The CDR3 sequence is 12 residues long. V was pared by 11 bases and J by 2 bases, with 10 bases between. Germline V gene sequence: CDR1 SEHNR, CDR2 FQNEAQ (reference sequence). The chain's CDR3 is CAGGDAGNTIYF. The CDR3 DNA is TGTGCCGGAGGGGACGCTGGAAACACCATATATTTT.

V gene TRBV2 combines with J gene TRBJ2-2; D remains unclear. Germline V CDR1 and CDR2: SNHLY, FYNNEI. This CDR3 spans 15 amino acids. The V end was cut by 3 bases, the J end by 4 bases, with 12 bases between. The CDR3 region is CASSDNTVPTGELFF. CDR3 nucleotide sequence: TGTGCCAGCAGTGATAATACGGTACCCACCGGGGAGCTGTTTTTT.

This chain connects TRBV7-2 to TRBJ1-4, with a possible D match to TRBD1 (5 bases). This CDR3 has 14 amino acids. Germline V lookup: CDR1 SGHTA, CDR2 FQGNSA. V lost 0 bases and J 7 bases, leaving 9 bases between the germline ends. Here the CDR3 reads CASSLAGDGEKLFF. CDR3 in DNA: TGTGCCAGCAGCTTAGCAGGGGATGGTGAAAAACTGTTTTTT.

The gene calls are TRBV2 and TRBJ2-7, with 9 bases that match TRBD1. Trimming took 6 bases from V and 1 from J; bases not matched to a gene: 4. Germline V CDR1 and CDR2: SNHLY, FYNNEI. The CDR3 spans 14 residues. The CDR3 region is CASRRGQGSYEQYF. CDR3 nucleotide sequence: TGTGCCAGCAGGCGGGGACAGGGATCCTACGAGCAGTACTTC.

V usage is TRBV29-1 and J usage is TRBJ2-7; 7 bases map to TRBD1. From germline, CDR1 is SQVTM and CDR2 ANQGSEA. This CDR3 is 12 amino acids long. Trimming cost V 7 bases and J 6 bases; bases outside gene matches: 9. CDR3 in DNA: TGCAGCGCGGGCCTACAGGGGAGCGAGCAGTACTTC. This sequence encodes CSAGLQGSEQYF.

The gene calls are TRBV5-1 and TRBJ2-7; D unresolved. V shed 5 bases and J shed 5 bases, with 14 bases lying between them. This CDR3 is built from 13 residues. Per the germline V gene, CDR1 is SGHRS and CDR2 is YFSETQ. CDR3 coding DNA: TGCGCCAGCAGTATTCAAGAGGCCAACGAGCAGTACTTC. Protein product: CASSIQEANEQYF.

The chain is built from TRBV5-1 and TRBJ1-1; D gene unclear. Germline values: CDR1 SGHRS, CDR2 YFSETQ. The V and J ends lost 0 bases and 1 base respectively, with 7 bases between them. This CDR3 has 14 residues. The CDR3 sequence: CASSLGRRNTEAFF. The CDR3 bases are TGCGCCAGCAGCTTGGGTAGGCGGAACACTGAAGCTTTCTTT.

The chain carries TRBV12-5 and TRBJ1-5, with 8 bases that match TRBD1. The CDR3 loop spans 16 amino acids. V was pared by 5 bases and J by 4 bases, with 10 bases of the junction left unmatched. Germline CDR1 is LGHNT and CDR2 is FRNRAP. For the CDR3, the DNA is TGTGCTAGTGGTCCATCCGGGACAGGAGGAAATCAGCCCCAGCATTTT. Amino acids: CASGPSGTGGNQPQHF.

This clone was counted a single time. V and J are TRBV5-1 and TRBJ2-3; 7 bases map to TRBD2. The V and J ends lost 6 bases and 0 bases, in that order; junction bases with no gene match: 4. Germline CDR1 SGHRS, CDR2 YFSETQ. This CDR3 comprises 14 residues. CDR3 DNA: TGCGCCAGCACAAAGCGGGATAGCACAGATACGCAGTATTTT. Its translation is CASTKRDSTDTQYF.

The rearrangement links TRBV6-6 to TRBJ2-7, with 7 bases aligning to TRBD1. Unmatched junction bases numbered 7, after V lost 2 bases and J lost 6 bases. The CDR3 contains 14 residues. Germline CDR1 is MNHNY and CDR2 is SVGAGI (reference sequence). CDR3: CASSYEGTVSEQYF. The CDR3 DNA follows: TGTGCCAGCAGTTACGAGGGGACAGTGAGCGAGCAGTACTTC.

This chain connects TRBV5-3 to TRBJ2-1; D may be TRBD2 (7 bases). TRBV5-3 is filed as an ORF, its function uncertain. V gave up 1 base and J gave up 3 bases, with 26 bases separating them. The CDR3 sequence is 20 residues long. CDR3 sequence: CARSLPSSGAAGACYNEQFF. CDR3 bases: TGTGCCAGAAGCTTGCCCAGCTCAGGGGCTGCGGGAGCCTGCTACAATGAGCAGTTCTTC.